A selection of T cell receptor beta chains follows, all from one sample in a study of regulatory T cells in long-lasting Graves disease. TCRdb reprocessed the multiplex PCR reads via MiXCR and lists one record per CDR3 protein. The data show approximately 440,000 distinct CDR3 sequences, about a sixth seen once. These sequences were also reported in another study, on T cells in Graves' hyperthyroidism and ophthalmopathy.

The sequenced sample was peripheral blood mononuclear cells (PBMCs), obtained at new diagnosis, from a patient treated with antithyroid drugs. These receptors all stem from a middle-aged man with Graves disease. CDR3s include the opening cysteine and the closing phenylalanine or tryptophan. The D gene is left open where the match is weak.

j_call v_call d_call cdr3_aa
TRBJ2-7 TRBV20-1 . CSPGDYQGAYEQYF
TRBJ2-7 TRBV28 TRBD2 CASPPSGSYNEQYF
TRBJ2-2 TRBV20-1 TRBD2 CSARDGGLPNTGELFF
TRBJ2-6 TRBV28 TRBD1 CASSLTQGALSGANVLTF
TRBJ2-4 TRBV11-3 TRBD1 CASSPGQGKIQYF
TRBJ2-7 TRBV11-2 TRBD1 CASSLRTGGEQYF
TRBJ2-1 TRBV11-1 . CASSSQGVYNEQFF
TRBJ1-5 TRBV15 . CATSLDSNQPQHF
TRBJ2-7 TRBV11-2 TRBD1 CASSFRTGSYEQYF
TRBJ1-5 TRBV28 . CASKPRGRGDQPQHF
TRBJ2-7 TRBV28 . CASSLNTLAGGTYEQYF
TRBJ2-7 TRBV5-1 . CASSILGGEAGEQYF
TRBJ2-7 TRBV4-1 . CASSQGTESSYEQYF
TRBJ2-1 TRBV12-3/TRBV12-4 TRBD2 CASSRTSGRFSYNEQFF
TRBJ1-5 TRBV7-9 . CASSYTEYQPQHF
TRBJ2-5 TRBV12-3/TRBV12-4 . CASIQWGELRETQYF
TRBJ1-1 TRBV29-1 . CSTSRGDTEAFF
TRBJ2-7 TRBV7-6 . CASSPWSSVSYEQYF
TRBJ1-1 TRBV29-1 . CSVDLRVNTEAFF
TRBJ2-1 TRBV28 TRBD2 CASRGTSGSNEQFF
TRBJ1-1 TRBV12-3/TRBV12-4 TRBD1 CASKGQETTAEAFF
TRBJ2-7 TRBV28 TRBD1 CASRVGQGYEQYF
TRBJ2-3 TRBV28 . CASSFAGGATDTQYF
TRBJ2-3 TRBV19 . CASSSASDTDTQYF
TRBJ2-7 TRBV2 TRBD2 CAGGLDPYEQYF
TRBJ2-7 TRBV5-1 . CASSPYTGSISEQYF
TRBJ2-5 TRBV5-1 . CASSRIGGETQYF
TRBJ1-4 TRBV7-9 . CASSSPTGIVNEKLFF
TRBJ2-1 TRBV5-5 . CASSAQGEQFF